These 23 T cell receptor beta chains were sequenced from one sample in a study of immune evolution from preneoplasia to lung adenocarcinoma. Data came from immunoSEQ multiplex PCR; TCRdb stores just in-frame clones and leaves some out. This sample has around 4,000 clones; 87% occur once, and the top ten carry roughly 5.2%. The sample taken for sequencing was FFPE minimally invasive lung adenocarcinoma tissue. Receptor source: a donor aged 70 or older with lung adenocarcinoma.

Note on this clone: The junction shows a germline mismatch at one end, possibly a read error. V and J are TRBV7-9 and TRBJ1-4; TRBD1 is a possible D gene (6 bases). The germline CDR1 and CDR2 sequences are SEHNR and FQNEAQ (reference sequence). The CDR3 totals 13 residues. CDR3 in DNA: TGTGCCAGCAGCTCGGAGGGGGAGTATGAAGGGACCTTT. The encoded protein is CASSSEGEYEGTF.

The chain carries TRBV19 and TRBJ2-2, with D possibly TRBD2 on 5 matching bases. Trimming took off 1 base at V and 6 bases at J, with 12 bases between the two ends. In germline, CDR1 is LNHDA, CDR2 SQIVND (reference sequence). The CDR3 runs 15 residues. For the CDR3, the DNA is TGTGCCAGTAGTATAGGGCTAGCCTCCCCCGGGGAGCTGTTTTTT. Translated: CASSIGLASPGELFF. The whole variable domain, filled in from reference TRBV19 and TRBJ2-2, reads DGGITQSPKYLFRKEGQNVTLSCEQNLNHDAMYWYRQDPGQGLRLIYYSQIVNDFQKGDIAEGYSVSREKKESFPLTVTSAQKNPTAFYLCASSIGLASPGELFFGEGSRLTVL.

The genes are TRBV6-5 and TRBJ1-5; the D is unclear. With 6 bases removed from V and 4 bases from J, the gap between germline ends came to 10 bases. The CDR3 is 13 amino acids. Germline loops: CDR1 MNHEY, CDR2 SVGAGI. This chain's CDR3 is CASSLRLNQPQHF. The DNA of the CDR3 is TGTGCCAGCAGCCTCCGACTTAATCAGCCCCAGCATTTT.

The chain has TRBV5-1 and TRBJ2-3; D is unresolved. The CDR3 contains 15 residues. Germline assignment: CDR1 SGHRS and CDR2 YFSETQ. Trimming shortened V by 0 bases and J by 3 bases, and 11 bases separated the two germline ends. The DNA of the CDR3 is TGCGCCAGCAGCTTGGCGGACCTACTTACAGATACGCAGTATTTT. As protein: CASSLADLLTDTQYF.

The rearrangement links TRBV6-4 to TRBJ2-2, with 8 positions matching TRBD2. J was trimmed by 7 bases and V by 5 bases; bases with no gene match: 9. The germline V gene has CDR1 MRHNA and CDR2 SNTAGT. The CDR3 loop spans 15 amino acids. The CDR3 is CASSPTAGEIGELFF. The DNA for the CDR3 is TGTGCCAGCAGTCCCACAGCGGGAGAGATCGGGGAGCTGTTTTTT.

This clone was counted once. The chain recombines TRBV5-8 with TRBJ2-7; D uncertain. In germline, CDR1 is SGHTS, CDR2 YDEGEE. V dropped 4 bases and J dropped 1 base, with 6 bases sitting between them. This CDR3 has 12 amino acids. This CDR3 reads CASSPRSYEQYF. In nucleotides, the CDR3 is TGTGCCAGCAGCCCTAGGTCCTACGAGCAGTACTTC. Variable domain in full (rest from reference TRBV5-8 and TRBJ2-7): EAGVTQSPTHLIKTRGQQATLRCSPISGHTSVYWYQQALGLGLQFLLWYDEGEERNRGNFPPRFSGRQFPNYSSELNVNALELEDSALYLCASSPRSYEQYFGPGTRLTVT.

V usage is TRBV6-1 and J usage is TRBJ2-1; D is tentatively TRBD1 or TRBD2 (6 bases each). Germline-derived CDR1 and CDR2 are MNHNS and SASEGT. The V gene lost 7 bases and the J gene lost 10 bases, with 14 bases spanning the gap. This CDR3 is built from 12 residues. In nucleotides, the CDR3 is TGTGCCAGCATCTCGGGGGCTGCAGAGCAGTTCTTC. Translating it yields CASISGAAEQFF.

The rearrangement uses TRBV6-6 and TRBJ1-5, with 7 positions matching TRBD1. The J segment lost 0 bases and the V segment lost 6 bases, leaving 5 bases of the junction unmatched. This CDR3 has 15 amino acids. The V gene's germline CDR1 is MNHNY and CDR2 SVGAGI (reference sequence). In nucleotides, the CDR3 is TGTGCCAGCAGGAAGGGGGCGCATAGCAATCAGCCCCAGCATTTT. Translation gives CASRKGAHSNQPQHF.

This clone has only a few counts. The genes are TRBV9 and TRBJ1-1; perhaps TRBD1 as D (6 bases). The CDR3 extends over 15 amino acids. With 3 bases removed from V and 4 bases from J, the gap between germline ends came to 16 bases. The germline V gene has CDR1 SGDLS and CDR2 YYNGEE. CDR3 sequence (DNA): TGTGCCAGCAGCGCTAGGGACATCGGGAGCACTGAAGCTTTCTTT. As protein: CASSARDIGSTEAFF.

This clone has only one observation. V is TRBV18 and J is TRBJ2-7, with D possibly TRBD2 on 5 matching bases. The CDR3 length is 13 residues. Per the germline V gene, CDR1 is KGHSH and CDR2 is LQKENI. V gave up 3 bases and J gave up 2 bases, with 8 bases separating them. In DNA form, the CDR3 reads TGTGCCAGCTCACCGTCACTAGCCTACGAGCAGTACTTC. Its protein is CASSPSLAYEQYF. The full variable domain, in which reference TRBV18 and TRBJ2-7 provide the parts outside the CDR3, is NAGVMQNPRHLVRRRGQEARLRCSPMKGHSHVYWYRQLPEEGLKFMVYLQKENIIDESGMPKERFSAEFPKEGPSILRIQQVVRGDSAAYFCASSPSLAYEQYFGPGTRLTVT.

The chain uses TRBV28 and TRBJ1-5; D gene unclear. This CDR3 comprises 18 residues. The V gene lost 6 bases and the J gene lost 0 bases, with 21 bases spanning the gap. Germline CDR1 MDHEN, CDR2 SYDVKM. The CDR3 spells CASRPNLGVPISNQPQHF. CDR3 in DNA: TGTGCCAGCAGACCTAACCTCGGGGTCCCGATTAGCAATCAGCCCCAGCATTTT.

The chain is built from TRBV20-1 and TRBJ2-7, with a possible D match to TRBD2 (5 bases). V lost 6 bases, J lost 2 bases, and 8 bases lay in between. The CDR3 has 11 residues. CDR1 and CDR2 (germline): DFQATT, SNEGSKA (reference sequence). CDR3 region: CSALLAYEQYF. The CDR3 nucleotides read TGCAGTGCCTTACTAGCCTACGAGCAGTACTTC.

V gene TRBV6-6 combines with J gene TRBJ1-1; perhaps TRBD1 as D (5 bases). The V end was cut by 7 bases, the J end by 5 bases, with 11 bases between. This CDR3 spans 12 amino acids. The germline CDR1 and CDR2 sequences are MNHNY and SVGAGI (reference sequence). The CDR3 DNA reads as TGTGCCAGCACCCCCGGGGGGACTGAAGCTTTCTTT. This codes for CASTPGGTEAFF.

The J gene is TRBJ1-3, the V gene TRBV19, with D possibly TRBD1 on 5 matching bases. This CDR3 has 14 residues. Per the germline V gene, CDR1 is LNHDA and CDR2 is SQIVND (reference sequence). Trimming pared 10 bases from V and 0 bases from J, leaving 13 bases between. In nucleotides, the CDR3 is TGTGCCACTCAACGACAGTCCTCTGGAAACACCATATATTTT. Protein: CATQRQSSGNTIYF. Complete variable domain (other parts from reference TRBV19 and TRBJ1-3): DGGITQSPKYLFRKEGQNVTLSCEQNLNHDAMYWYRQDPGQGLRLIYYSQIVNDFQKGDIAEGYSVSREKKESFPLTVTSAQKNPTAFYLCATQRQSSGNTIYFGEGSWLTVV.

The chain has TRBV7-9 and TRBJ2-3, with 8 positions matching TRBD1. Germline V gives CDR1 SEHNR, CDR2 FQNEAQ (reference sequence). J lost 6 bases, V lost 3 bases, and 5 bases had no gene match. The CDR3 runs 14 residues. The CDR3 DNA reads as TGTGCCAGCAGCTTGGACAGGGTGGCCGATACGCAGTATTTT. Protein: CASSLDRVADTQYF.

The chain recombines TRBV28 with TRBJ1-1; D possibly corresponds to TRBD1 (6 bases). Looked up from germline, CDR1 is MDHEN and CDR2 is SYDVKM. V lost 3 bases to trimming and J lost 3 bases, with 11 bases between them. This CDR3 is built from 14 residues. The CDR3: CASSFVDSYTEAFF. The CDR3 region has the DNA TGTGCCAGCAGTTTTGTGGACAGCTACACTGAAGCTTTCTTT.

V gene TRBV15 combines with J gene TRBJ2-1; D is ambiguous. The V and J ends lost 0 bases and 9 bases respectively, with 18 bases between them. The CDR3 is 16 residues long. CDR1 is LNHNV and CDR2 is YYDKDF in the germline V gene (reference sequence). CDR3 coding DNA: TGTGCCACCAGCAGAGACAACCCTCTAATTTCGGTTGAGCAGTTCTTC. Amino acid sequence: CATSRDNPLISVEQFF.

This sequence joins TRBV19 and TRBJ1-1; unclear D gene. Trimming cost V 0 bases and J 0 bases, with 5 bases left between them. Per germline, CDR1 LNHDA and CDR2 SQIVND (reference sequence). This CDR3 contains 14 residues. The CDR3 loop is CASSIDSVNTEAFF. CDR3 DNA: TGTGCCAGTAGTATAGATTCGGTGAACACTGAAGCTTTCTTT.

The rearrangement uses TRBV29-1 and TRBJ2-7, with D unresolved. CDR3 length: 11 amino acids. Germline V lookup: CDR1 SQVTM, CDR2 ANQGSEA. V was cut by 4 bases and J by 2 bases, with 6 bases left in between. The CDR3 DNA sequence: TGCAGCGTTGGACACCCCTACGAGCAGTACTTC. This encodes CSVGHPYEQYF.

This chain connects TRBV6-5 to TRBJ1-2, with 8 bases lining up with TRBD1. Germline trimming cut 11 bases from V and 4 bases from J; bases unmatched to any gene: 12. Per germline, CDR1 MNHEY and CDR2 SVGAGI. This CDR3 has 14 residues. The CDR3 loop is CASAGTGSFYGYTF. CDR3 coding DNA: TGTGCCTCAGCCGGGACAGGCTCCTTCTATGGCTACACCTTC.

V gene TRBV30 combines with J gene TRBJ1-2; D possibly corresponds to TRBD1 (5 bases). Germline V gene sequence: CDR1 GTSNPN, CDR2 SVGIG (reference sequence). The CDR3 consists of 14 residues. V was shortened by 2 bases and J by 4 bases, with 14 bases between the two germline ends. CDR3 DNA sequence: TGTGCCTGGAGTCGGGACTCCGGGAGCTATGGCTACACCTTC. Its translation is CAWSRDSGSYGYTF.

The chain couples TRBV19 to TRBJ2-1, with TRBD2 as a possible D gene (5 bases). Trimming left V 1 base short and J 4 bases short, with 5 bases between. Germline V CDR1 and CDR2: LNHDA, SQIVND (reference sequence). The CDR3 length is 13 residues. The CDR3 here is CASSIGGYNEQFF. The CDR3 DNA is TGTGCCAGTAGTATAGGAGGGTACAATGAGCAGTTCTTC.

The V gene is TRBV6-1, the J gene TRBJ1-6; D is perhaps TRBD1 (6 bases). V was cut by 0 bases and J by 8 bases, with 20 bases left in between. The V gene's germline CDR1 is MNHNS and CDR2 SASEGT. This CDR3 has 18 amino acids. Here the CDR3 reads CASSEARTSLPGDSPLHF. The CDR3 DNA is TGTGCCAGCAGTGAAGCGAGGACAAGTCTACCAGGGGATTCACCCCTCCACTTT.